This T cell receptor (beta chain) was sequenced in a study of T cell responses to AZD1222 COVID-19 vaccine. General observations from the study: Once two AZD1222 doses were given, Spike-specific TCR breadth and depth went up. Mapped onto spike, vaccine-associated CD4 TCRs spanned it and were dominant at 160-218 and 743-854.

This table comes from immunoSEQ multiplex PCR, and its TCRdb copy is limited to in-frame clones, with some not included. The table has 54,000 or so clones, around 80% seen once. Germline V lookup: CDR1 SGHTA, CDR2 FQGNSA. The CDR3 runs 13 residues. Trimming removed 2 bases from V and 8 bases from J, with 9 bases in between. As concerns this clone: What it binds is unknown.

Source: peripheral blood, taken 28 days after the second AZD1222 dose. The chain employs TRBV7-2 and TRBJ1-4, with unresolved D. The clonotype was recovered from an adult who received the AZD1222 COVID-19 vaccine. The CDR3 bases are TGTGCCAGCAGCTTAATGAGCGGGGAAAAACTGTTTTTT. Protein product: CASSLMSGEKLFF.